This T cell receptor beta chain was identified in a study of regulatory T cells in long-lasting Graves disease. Concerning this clonotype itself: A read error may explain this, as a much larger clone is one base away.

Time point of the sample: newly diagnosed GD, antithyroid drugs for less than 3 months. RNA from PBMCs was the source of the TCR library. Arm-PCR of CDR3 regions and iRepertoire HTBI primers were the basis on which TCR beta libraries were built. TCRdb re-derived calls from the multiplex PCR reads in MiXCR, one entry per CDR3 protein. Found here are 550,000 to 700,000 distinct CDR3 sequences, roughly a sixth of them singletons; the top ten hold more than 10%. With 4 bases clipped from V and 7 bases from J, the junction kept 20 bases outside the gene matches. The length of the CDR3 is 18 residues. CDR1 and CDR2 (germline): SNHLY, FYNNEI. The sample was also linked to a second study, of T cells in Graves' hyperthyroidism and ophthalmopathy.

This TCR was recovered from a man aged 18 to 29 with Graves disease. The sample consisted of peripheral blood mononuclear cells (PBMCs), taken at new diagnosis, from a patient treated with antithyroid drugs. The genes are TRBV2 and TRBJ2-7; TRBD2 matches 9 bases. CDR3 sequence (DNA): TGTGCCAGCAGTGGGGGATTGGCAGCGGGAGGCCGGAGGTATGAGCAGTACTTC. Its protein is CASSGGLAAGGRRYEQYF.